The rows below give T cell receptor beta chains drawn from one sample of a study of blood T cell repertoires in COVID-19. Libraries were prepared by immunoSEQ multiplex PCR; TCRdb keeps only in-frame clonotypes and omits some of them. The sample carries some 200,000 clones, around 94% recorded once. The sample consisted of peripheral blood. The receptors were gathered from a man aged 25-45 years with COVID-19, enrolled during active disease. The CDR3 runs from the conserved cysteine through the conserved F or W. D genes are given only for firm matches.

CASSGGLAVTYEQYF TRBJ2-7 TRBV5-1 TRBD2
CASSQERQSSGNTIYF TRBJ1-3 TRBV4-1 NA
CASSLPGQGNTGELFF TRBJ2-2 TRBV27 TRBD1
CASSLAGGPSYEQYF TRBJ2-7 TRBV5-1 NA
CASSRINSGYTF TRBJ1-2 TRBV19 NA
CASSWTGNGEQYF TRBJ2-7 TRBV19 TRBD1
CASSGAVPGQGTYEQYF TRBJ2-7 TRBV5-1 TRBD1
CASSQVQGARGSYEQYF TRBJ2-7 TRBV14 TRBD1
CAWTRQGANEKLFF TRBJ1-4 TRBV30 TRBD1
CAISESGGAPQPQHF TRBJ1-5 TRBV10-3 NA
CASSQRQGAEPTEAFF TRBJ1-1 TRBV4-1 TRBD1
CASTNSRAGANVLTF TRBJ2-6 TRBV9 NA
CASRSGPSNSPLHF TRBJ1-6 TRBV5-1 NA
CASSLQQGRSPLHF TRBJ1-6 TRBV28 TRBD1
CASSHPASGDGDTQYF TRBJ2-3 TRBV16 TRBD2
CASSNDRGIRNQPQHF TRBJ1-5 TRBV7-9 TRBD1
CASSEAGGRGYTF TRBJ1-2 TRBV6-1 TRBD1
CSVIRAGEAFYEQYF TRBJ2-7 TRBV29-1 TRBD2
CASSISRNQPQHF TRBJ1-5 TRBV19 NA
CASSPPTGGYEQYF TRBJ2-7 TRBV7-3 NA
CASSLEDRARQETQYF TRBJ2-5 TRBV5-1 TRBD1
CASSWSSQRAGNTEAFF TRBJ1-1 TRBV27 NA